This T cell receptor beta chain comes out of a study of T cell responses to AZD1222 COVID-19 vaccine. The V and J ends lost 6 bases and 3 bases respectively, with 12 bases between them. Germline-derived CDR1 and CDR2 are ENHRY and SYGVKD. The CDR3 length is 14 residues. With regard to this clone: Its antigen is unidentified.

The protocol was immunoSEQ multiplex PCR, while the TCRdb copy is restricted to in-frame clones and leaves out a portion. The sample has about 120,000 clones, approximately 89% seen once. Study-wide results and caveats: No repertoire was sampled before or during the peak T cell response, only after it.

This specimen was peripheral blood, taken on day 0 of AZD1222 vaccination. This TCR was recovered from an adult in good health. The chain couples TRBV10-3 to TRBJ1-5, with D perhaps matching TRBD1 (5 bases). The CDR3 DNA follows: TGTGCCATCAGCGGCGCGGGGGTCAATCAGCCCCAGCATTTT. Amino acid sequence: CAISGAGVNQPQHF.